This T cell receptor beta chain appears in the sequencing data of a study of T cell responses to AZD1222 COVID-19 vaccine. Clones were sequenced by immunoSEQ multiplex PCR, and TCRdb holds only the in-frame ones, with some missing. The table lists about 190,000 clones, approximately 92% of them singletons. Germline V gene lookup returns CDR1 MDHEN and CDR2 SYDVKM. CDR3 length equals 12 residues. V lost 7 bases to trimming and J lost 3 bases, with 7 bases between them. The material was peripheral blood, obtained on day 0 of AZD1222 vaccination. The origin of this receptor is an adult in good health. The J gene is TRBJ1-3, the V gene TRBV28; TRBD1 might be the D (6 bases). The CDR3 is CASNRVGNTIYF. In DNA, the CDR3 is TGTGCCAGCAACAGGGTTGGAAACACCATATATTTT.